The clone carrying this TCR beta chain is a singleton in its sample. This entry comes from a study of blood T cell repertoires in COVID-19. On the study more broadly: The samples span acute and convalescent COVID-19 from the United States, Italy and Spain.

Germline values: CDR1 SGDLS, CDR2 YYNGEE. V dropped 4 bases and J dropped 4 bases, with 17 bases sitting between them. The CDR3 is 15 residues long. TCRdb keeps only in-frame clones here, not all; method: immunoSEQ multiplex PCR. This sample has some 320,000 clones, with just under 90% found just once. Sequencing was performed on peripheral blood. The origin of this receptor is a woman in her 30s with COVID-19, enrolled during active disease. The chain uses TRBV9 and TRBJ2-5, with D possibly matching TRBD2 (7 bases). The CDR3 nucleotides are TGTGCCAGCAGCCTAGGGGGGGGGCCCACAGAGACCCAGTACTTC. It specifies CASSLGGGPTETQYF.